This TCR beta chain stems from a study of vaccination effects on CD4 cells after COVID-19. The repertoire was sequenced with immunoSEQ multiplex PCR; TCRdb's copy has only in-frame clones and lacks some. The sample shows tens of thousands of clones, roughly four fifths of them seen only once. This clone was picked up one time. Its antigen is undetermined. Antigen-specific CD4+ T cells were first expanded with viral peptide pools by the ViraFEST assay and only then sequenced. Cells that had been cultured for 10 days were the source of isolated CD4+ T cells. The specimen was CD4+ T cells from PBMCs cultured with HCoV-229E spike peptides, collected before COVID-19 vaccination. This clonotype was obtained from a human donor who received a COVID-19 vaccine.

This chain's CDR3 is CASSPNPTAADTQYF. DNA for the CDR3: TGTGCCAGCAGCCCCAACCCGACTGCGGCAGATACGCAGTATTTT. The genes are TRBV7-3 and TRBJ2-3; D is uncertain. The CDR3 has 15 residues. The V end was cut by 5 bases, the J end by 4 bases, with 16 bases between. Germline V gene data show CDR1 as SGHTA and CDR2 as FQGTGA.